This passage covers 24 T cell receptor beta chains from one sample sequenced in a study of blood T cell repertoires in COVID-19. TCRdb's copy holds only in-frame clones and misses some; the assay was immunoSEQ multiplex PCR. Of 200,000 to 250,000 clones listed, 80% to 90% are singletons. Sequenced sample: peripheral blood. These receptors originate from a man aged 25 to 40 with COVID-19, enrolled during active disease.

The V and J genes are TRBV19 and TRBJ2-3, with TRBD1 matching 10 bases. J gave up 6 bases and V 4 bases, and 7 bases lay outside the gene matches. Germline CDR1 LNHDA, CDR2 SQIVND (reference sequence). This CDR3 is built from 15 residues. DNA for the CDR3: TGTGCCAGTAGTACCCGGGACAGGGGTGCCGATACGCAGTATTTT. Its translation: CASSTRDRGADTQYF.

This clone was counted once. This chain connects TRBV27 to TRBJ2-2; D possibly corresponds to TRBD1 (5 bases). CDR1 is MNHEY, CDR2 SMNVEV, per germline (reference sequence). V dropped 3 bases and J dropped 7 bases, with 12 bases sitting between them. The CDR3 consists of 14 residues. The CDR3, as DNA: TGTGCCAGCAGTTTTTCAGGGTCCCACGGGGAGCTGTTTTTT. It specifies CASSFSGSHGELFF.

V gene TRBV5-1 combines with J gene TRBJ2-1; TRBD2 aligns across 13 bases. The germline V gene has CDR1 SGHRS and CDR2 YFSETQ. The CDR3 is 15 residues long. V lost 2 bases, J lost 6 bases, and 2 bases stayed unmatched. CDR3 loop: CASSFRLAGGNEQFF. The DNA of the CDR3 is TGCGCCAGCAGCTTCAGACTAGCGGGGGGCAATGAGCAGTTCTTC.

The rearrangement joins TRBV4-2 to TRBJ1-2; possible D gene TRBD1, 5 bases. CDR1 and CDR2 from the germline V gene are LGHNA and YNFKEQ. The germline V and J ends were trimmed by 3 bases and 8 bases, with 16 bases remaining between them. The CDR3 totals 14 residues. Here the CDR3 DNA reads TGTGCCAGCAGCCATGGATCGGGGGGTTGGGGCTACACCTTC. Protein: CASSHGSGGWGYTF.

The CDR3 loop is CASGTGSQGGYTF. CDR3 nucleotide sequence: TGTGCCAGCGGGACAGGTAGTCAAGGCGGCTACACCTTC. This chain joins TRBV6-5 and TRBJ1-2; 8 bases line up with TRBD1. Germline V gives CDR1 MNHEY, CDR2 SVGAGI. Trimming removed 8 bases from V and 8 bases from J; junction bases left unmatched: 10. This CDR3 region has 13 residues.

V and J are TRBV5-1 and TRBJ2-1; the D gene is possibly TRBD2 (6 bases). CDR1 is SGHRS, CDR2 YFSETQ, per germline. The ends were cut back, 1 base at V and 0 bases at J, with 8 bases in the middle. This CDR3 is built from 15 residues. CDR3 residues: CASSLISGSYNEQFF. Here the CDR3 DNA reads TGCGCCAGCAGCTTGATTAGCGGCTCCTACAATGAGCAGTTCTTC. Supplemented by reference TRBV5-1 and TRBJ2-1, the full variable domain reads KAGVTQTPRYLIKTRGQQVTLSCSPISGHRSVSWYQQTPGQGLQFLFEYFSETQRNKGNFPGRFSGRQFSNSRSEMNVSTLELGDSALYLCASSLISGSYNEQFFGPGTRLTVL.

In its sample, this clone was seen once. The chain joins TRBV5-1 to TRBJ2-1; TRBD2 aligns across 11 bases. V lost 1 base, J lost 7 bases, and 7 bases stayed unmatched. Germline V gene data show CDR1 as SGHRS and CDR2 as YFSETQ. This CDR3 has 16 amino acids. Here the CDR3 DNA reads TGCGCCAGCAGCTTGCTCACTAGCGGGAGTCTTAATGAGCAGTTCTTC. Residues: CASSLLTSGSLNEQFF.

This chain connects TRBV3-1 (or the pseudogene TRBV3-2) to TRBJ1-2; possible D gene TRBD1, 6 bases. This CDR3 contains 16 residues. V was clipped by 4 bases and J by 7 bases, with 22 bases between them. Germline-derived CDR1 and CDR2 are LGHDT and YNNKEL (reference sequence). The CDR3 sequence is CASSPTGGHPLVGYTF. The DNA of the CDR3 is TGTGCCAGCAGCCCTACTGGGGGACACCCATTAGTTGGCTACACCTTC.

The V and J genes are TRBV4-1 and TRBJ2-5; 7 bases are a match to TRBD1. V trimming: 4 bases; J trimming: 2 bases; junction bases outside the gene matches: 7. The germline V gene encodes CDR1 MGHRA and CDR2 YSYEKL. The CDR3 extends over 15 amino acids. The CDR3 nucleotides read TGCGCCAGCAGCCCAATGACAGGGCTGCAAGAGACCCAGTACTTC. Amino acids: CASSPMTGLQETQYF.

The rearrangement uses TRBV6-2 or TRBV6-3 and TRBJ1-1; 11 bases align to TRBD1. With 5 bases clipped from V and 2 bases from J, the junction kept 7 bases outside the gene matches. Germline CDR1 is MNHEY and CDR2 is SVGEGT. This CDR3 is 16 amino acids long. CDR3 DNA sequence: TGTGCCAGCAGTACCCGGGACAGGGGGTTCAACACTGAAGCTTTCTTT. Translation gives CASSTRDRGFNTEAFF.

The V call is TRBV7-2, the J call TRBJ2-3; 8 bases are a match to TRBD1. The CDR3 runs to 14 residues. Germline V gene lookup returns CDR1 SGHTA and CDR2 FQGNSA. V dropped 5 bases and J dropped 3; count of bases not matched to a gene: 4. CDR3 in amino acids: CASSLRTGTDTQYF. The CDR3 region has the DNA TGTGCCAGCAGCCTCAGGACAGGGACAGATACGCAGTATTTT. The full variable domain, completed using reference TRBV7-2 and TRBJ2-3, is GAGVSQSPSNKVTEKGKDVELRCDPISGHTALYWYRQSLGQGLEFLIYFQGNSAPDKSGLPSDRFSAERTGGSVSTLTIQRTQQEDSAVYLCASSLRTGTDTQYFGPGTRLTVL.

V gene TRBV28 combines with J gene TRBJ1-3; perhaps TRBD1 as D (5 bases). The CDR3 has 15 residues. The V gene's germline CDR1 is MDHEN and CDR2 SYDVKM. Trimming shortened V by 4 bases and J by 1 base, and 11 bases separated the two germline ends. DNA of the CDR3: TGTGCCAGCAGTTCAACAGGCCTTTCTGGAAACACCATATATTTT. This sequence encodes CASSSTGLSGNTIYF.

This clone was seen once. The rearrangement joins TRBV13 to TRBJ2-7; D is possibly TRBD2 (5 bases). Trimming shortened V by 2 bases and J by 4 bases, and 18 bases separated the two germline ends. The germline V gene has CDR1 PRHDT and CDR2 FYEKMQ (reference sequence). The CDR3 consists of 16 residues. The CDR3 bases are TGTGCCAGCAGCTTATCGAACTGGGAGTCCGTTTACGAGCAGTACTTC. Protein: CASSLSNWESVYEQYF.

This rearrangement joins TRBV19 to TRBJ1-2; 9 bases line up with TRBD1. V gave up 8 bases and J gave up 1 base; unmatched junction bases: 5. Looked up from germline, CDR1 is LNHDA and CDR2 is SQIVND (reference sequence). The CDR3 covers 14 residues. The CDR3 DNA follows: TGTGCCAGTGAGCGGGGACAGGGTAACTATGGCTACACCTTC. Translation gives CASERGQGNYGYTF.

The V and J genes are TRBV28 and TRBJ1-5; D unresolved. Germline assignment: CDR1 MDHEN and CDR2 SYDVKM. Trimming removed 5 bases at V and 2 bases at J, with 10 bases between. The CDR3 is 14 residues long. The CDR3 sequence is CASSQYGGNQPQHF. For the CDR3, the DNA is TGTGCCAGCAGTCAATATGGAGGCAATCAGCCCCAGCATTTT.

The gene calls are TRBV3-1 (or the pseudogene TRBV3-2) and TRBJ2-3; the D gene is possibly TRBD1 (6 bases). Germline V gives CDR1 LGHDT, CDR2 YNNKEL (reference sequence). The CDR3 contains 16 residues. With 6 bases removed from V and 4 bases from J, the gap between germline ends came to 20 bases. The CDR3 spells CASRRAGAMGADTQYF. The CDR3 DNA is TGTGCCAGCAGACGAGCAGGGGCAATGGGGGCAGATACGCAGTATTTT.

The CDR3 sequence: CASSSPVGTSIHNEQFF. CDR3 DNA sequence: TGTGCCAGCAGTTCTCCTGTCGGGACTAGTATCCATAATGAGCAGTTCTTC. The chain couples TRBV27 to TRBJ2-1; 8 bases match TRBD2. Germline CDR1 and CDR2: MNHEY and SMNVEV (reference sequence). The length of the CDR3 is 17 residues. V shed 4 bases, J shed 7 bases, and the junction held 15 bases outside the gene matches.

CDR3 region: CASSLGQGASYGYTF. CDR3 coding DNA: TGTGCCAGCAGCCTGGGACAGGGAGCCTCCTATGGCTACACCTTC. This chain connects TRBV5-4 to TRBJ1-2; 9 bases are shared with TRBD1. Germline loops: CDR1 SGHNT, CDR2 YYREEE (reference sequence). V lost 4 bases and J lost 4; bases outside the gene matches: 8. The CDR3 totals 15 residues.

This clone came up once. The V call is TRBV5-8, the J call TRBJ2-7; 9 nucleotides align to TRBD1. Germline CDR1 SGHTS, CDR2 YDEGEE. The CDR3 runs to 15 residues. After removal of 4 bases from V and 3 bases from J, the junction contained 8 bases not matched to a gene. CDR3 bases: TGTGCCAGCAGCCCTACATGGGGACAGGGCTACGAGCAGTACTTC. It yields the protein CASSPTWGQGYEQYF.

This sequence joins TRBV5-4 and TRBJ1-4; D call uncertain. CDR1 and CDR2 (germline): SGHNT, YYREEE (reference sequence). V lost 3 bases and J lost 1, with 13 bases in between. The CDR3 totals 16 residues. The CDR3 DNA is TGTGCCAGCAGCTACTGGGTCGGCGGAACTAATGAAAAACTGTTTTTT. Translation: CASSYWVGGTNEKLFF.

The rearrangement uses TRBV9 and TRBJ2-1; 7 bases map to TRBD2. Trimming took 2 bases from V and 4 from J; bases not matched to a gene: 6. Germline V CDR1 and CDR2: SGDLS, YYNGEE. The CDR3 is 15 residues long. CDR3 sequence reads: CASSVGPSGYNEQFF. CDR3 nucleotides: TGTGCCAGCAGCGTCGGTCCTAGCGGATACAATGAGCAGTTCTTC.

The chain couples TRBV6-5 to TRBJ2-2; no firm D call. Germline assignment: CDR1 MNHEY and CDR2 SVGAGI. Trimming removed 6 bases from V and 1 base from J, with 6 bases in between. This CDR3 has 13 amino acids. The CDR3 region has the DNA TGTGCCAGCAGCCGACAGAACACCGGGGAGCTGTTTTTT. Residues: CASSRQNTGELFF.

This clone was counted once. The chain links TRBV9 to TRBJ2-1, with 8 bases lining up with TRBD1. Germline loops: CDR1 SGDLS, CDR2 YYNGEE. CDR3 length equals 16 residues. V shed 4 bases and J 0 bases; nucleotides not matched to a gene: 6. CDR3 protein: CASSPRQGSSYNEQFF. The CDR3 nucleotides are TGTGCCAGCAGCCCCAGACAGGGGAGCTCCTACAATGAGCAGTTCTTC.

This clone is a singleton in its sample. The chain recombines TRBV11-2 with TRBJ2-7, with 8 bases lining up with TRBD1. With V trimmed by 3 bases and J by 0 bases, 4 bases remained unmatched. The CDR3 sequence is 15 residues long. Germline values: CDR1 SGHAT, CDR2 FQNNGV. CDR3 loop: CASSFSTGVSYEQYF. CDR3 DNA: TGTGCCAGCAGCTTTTCGACAGGGGTCTCCTACGAGCAGTACTTC.